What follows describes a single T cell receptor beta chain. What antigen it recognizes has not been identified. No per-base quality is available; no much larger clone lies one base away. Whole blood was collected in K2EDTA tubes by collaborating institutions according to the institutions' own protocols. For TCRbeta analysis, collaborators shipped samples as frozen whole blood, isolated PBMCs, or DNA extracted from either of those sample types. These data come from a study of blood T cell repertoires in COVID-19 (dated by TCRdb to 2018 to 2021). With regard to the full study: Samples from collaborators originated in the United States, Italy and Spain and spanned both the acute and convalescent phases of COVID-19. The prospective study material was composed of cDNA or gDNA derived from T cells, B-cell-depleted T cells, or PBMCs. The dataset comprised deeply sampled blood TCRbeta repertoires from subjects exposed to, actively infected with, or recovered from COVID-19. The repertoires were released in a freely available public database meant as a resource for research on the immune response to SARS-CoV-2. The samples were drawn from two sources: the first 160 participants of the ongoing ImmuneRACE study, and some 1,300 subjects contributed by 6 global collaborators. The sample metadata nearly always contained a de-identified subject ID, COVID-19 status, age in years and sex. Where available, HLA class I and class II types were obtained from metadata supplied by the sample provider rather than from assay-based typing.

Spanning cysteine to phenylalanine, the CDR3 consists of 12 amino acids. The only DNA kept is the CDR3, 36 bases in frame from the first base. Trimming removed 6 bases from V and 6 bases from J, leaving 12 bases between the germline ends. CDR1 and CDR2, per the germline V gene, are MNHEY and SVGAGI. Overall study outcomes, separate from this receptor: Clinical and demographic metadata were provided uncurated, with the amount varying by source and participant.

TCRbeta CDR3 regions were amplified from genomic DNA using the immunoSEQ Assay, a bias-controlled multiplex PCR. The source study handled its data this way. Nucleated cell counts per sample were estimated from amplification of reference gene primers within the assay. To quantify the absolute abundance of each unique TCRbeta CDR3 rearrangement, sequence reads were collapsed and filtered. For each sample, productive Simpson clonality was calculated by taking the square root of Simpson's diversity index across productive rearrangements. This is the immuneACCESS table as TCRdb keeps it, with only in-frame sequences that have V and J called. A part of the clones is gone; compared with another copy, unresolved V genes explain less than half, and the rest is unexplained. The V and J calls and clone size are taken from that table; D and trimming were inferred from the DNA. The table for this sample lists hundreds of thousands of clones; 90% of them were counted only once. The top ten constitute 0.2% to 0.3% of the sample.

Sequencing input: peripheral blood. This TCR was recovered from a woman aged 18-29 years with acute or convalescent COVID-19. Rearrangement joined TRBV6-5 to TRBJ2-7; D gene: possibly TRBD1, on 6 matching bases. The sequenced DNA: TGTGCCAGCAGCAGGACAGTGGGCGAGCAGTACTTC. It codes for CASSRTVGEQYF.